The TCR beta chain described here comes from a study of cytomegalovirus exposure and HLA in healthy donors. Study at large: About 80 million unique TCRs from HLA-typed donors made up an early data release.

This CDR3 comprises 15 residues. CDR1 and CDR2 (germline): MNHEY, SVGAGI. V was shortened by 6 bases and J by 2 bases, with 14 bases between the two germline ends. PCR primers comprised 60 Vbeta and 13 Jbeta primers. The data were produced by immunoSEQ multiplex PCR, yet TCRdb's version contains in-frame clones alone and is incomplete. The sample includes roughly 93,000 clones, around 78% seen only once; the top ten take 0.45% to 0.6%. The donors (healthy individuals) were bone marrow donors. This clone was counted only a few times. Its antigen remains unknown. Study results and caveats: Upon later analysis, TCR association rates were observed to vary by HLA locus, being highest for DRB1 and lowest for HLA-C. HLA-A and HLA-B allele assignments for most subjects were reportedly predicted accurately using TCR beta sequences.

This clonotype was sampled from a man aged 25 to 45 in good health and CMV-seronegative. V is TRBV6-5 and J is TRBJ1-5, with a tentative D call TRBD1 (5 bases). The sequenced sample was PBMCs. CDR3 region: CASSPTGVGNQPQHF. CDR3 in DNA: TGTGCCAGCAGCCCTACAGGCGTTGGCAATCAGCCCCAGCATTTT.